The entry that follows covers one T cell receptor beta chain sequence. Antigen specificity is unknown. The CDR3 covers 14 residues. Germline V gene sequence: CDR1 MNHEY, CDR2 SVGAGI. V was cut by 6 bases and J by 5 bases, with 16 bases left in between. These data are taken from a study of lymphopenia after photon versus proton radiotherapy. Overall study results and limits: After the lymphocyte nadir, photon-treated repertoires showed oligoclonal expansion, especially of CD8+ Temra cells.

Method: immunoSEQ multiplex PCR; TCRdb's copy keeps in-frame clones and lacks some. Of tens of thousands of clones in the sample, 80% to 95% are singletons; the top ten hold nearly 15%. This specimen consisted of peripheral blood, obtained from a patient treated with photon-based radiotherapy. This clonotype was obtained from a man in his sixties with cholangiocarcinoma. This chain links TRBV6-5 with TRBJ1-1, with D unclear. CDR3 residues: CASSLMDLRTEAFF. In nucleotides, the CDR3 is TGTGCCAGCAGCCTTATGGACCTTCGAACTGAAGCTTTCTTT.